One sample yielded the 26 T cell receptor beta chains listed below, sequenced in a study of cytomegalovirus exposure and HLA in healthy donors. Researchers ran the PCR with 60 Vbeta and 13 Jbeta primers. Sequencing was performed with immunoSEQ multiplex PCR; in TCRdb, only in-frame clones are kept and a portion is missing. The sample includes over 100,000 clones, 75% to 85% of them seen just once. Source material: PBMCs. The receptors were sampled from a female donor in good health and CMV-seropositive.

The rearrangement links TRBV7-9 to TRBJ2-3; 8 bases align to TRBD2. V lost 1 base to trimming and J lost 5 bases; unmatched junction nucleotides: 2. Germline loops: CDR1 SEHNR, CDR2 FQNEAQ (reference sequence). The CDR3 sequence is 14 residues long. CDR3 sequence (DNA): TGTGCCAGCAGCTTAGGGCTAGCGGGAGATACGCAGTATTTT. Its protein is CASSLGLAGDTQYF.

This CDR3 is CATSRDYEAGAYEQYF. CDR3 bases: TGTGCCACCAGCAGAGATTACGAAGCGGGAGCCTACGAGCAGTACTTC. The chain carries TRBV15 and TRBJ2-7; 8 nucleotides agree with TRBD2. In germline, CDR1 is LNHNV, CDR2 YYDKDF (reference sequence). Trimming cost V 0 bases and J 2 bases; bases outside gene matches: 6. The CDR3 length is 16 residues.

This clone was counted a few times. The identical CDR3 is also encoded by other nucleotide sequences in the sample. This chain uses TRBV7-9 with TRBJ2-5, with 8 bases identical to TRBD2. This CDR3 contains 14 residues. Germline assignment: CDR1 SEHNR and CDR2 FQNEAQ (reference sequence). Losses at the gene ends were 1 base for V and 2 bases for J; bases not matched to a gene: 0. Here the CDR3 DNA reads TGTGCCAGCAGCTTAGGACTAGCGCAAGAGACCCAGTACTTC. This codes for CASSLGLAQETQYF.

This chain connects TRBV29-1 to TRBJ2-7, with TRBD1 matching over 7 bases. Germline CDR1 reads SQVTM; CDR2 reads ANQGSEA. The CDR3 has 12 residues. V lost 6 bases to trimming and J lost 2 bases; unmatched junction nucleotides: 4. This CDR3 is CSVRTGTYEQYF. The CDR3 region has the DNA TGCAGCGTGCGGACAGGTACCTACGAGCAGTACTTC.

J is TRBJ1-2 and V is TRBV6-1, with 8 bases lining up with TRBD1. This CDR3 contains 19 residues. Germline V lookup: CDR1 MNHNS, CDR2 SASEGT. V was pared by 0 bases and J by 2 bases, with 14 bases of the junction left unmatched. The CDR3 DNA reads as TGTGCCAGCAGTGAAGCCCGACAGGGGTTTGCTATGTCGAACTATGGCTACACCTTC. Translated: CASSEARQGFAMSNYGYTF.

The CDR3 coding sequence is TGTGCCAGCAGTTACCGGGAGGGAAAGGAGACCCAGTACTTC. It encodes CASSYREGKETQYF. The rearrangement joins TRBV6-6 to TRBJ2-5; 8 positions match TRBD2. In germline, CDR1 is MNHNY, CDR2 SVGAGI (reference sequence). V shed 2 bases and J 5 bases; nucleotides not matched to a gene: 4. The CDR3 has 14 amino acids.

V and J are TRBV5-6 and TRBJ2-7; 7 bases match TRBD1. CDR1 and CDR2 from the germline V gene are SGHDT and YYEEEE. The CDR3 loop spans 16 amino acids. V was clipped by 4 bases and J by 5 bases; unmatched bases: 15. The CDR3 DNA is TGTGCCAGCAGCCGATATTCGGGACAAAGGGGGCACGAGCAGTACTTC. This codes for CASSRYSGQRGHEQYF.

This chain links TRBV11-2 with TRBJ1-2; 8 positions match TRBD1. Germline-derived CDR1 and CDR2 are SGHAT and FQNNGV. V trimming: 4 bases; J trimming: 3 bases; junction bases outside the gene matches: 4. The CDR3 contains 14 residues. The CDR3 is CASSSGGFDYGYTF. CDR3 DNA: TGTGCCAGCAGCTCAGGGGGCTTTGACTATGGCTACACCTTC.

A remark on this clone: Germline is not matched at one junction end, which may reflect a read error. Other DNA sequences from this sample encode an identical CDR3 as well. The CDR3 spells CASSPVMFGGGAQETQYF. The CDR3 nucleotides are TGTGCCAGCAGCCCAGTGATGTTTGGCGGGGGAGCCCAAGAGACTCAGTACTTC. The gene calls are TRBV11-2 and TRBJ2-5; 7 positions agree with TRBD2. Germline-derived CDR1 and CDR2 are SGHAT and FQNNGV. The CDR3 runs to 18 residues.

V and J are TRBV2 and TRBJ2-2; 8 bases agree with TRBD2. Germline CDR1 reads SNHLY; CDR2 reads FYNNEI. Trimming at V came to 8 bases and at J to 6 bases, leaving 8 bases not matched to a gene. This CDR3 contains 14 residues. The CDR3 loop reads CASSSGGPAGELFF. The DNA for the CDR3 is TGTGCCAGCTCCTCGGGAGGGCCCGCCGGGGAGCTGTTTTTT.

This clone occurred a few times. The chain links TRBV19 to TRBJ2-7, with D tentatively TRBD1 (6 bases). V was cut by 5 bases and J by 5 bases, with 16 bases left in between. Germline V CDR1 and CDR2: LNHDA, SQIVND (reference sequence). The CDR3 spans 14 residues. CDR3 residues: CASSAGTRLDEQYF. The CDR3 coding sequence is TGTGCCAGTAGTGCCGGGACAAGGCTGGACGAGCAGTACTTC.

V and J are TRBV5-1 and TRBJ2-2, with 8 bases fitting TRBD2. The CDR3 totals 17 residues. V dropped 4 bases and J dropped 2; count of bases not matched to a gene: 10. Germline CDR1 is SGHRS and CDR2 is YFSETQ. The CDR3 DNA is TGCGCCAGCAGCGTCTCGGGCGGGGGGCGAAACACCGGGGAGCTGTTTTTT. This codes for CASSVSGGGRNTGELFF.

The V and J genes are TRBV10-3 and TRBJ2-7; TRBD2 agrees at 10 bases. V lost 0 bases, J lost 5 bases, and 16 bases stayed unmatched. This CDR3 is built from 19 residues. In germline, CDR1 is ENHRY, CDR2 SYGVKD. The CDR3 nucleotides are TGTGCCATCAGTGAGTCGAGGGGCCTAGCTAGCGGGAGAAGCCACGAGCAGTACTTC. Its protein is CAISESRGLASGRSHEQYF.

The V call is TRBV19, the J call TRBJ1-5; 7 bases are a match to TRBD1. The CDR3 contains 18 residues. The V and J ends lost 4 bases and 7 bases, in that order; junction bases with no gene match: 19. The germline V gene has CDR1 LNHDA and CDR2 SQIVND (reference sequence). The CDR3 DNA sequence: TGTGCCAGTAGTACTCAAATAAGGGACAGTCGGGGTAAACAGCCCCAGCATTTT. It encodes CASSTQIRDSRGKQPQHF.

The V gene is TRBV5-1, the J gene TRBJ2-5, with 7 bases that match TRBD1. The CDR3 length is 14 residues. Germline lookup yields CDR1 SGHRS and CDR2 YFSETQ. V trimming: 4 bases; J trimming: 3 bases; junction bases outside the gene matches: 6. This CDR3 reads CASSLGDSEETQYF. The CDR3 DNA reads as TGCGCCAGCAGCCTCGGGGACAGTGAAGAGACCCAGTACTTC.

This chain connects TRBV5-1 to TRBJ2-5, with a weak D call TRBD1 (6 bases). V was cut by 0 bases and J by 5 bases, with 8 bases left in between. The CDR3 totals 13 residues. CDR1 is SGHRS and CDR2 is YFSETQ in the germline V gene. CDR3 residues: CASSLERGETQYF. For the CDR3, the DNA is TGCGCCAGCAGCTTGGAAAGGGGGGAGACCCAGTACTTC.

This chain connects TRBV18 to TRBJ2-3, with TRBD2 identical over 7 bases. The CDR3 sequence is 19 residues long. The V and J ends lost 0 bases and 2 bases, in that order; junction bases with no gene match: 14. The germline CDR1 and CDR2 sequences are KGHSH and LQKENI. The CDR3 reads CASSPPFGGSPSITDTQYF. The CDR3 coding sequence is TGTGCCAGCTCACCACCCTTTGGCGGGAGCCCCAGCATCACAGATACGCAGTATTTT.

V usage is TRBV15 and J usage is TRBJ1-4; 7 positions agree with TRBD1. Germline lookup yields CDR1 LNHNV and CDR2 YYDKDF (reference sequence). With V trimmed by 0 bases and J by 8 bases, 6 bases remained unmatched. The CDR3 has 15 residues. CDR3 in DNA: TGTGCCACCAGCAGAGACGGGACAGCAGGAGAAAAACTGTTTTTT. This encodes CATSRDGTAGEKLFF.

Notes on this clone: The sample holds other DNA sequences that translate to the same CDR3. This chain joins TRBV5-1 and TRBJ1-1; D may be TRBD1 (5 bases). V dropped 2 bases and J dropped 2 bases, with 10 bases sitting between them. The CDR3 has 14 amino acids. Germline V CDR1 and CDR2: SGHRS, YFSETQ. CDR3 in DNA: TGCGCCAGCAGCTTCAGGGAAGGTAACACTGAAGCTTTCTTT. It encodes CASSFREGNTEAFF.

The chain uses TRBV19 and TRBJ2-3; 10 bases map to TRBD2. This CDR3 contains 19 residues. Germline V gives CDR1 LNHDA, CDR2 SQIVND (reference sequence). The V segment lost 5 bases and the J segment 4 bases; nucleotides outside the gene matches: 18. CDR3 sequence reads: CASSDPLAGDALFADTQYF. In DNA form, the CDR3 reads TGTGCCAGTAGTGACCCCCTAGCGGGGGACGCCCTCTTTGCAGATACGCAGTATTTT.

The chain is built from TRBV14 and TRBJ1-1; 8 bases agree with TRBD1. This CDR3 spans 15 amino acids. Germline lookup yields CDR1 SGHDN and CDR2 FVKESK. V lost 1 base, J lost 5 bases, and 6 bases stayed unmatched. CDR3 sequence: CASSQGGQVFTEAFF. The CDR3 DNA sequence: TGTGCCAGCAGCCAAGGGGGACAGGTCTTTACTGAAGCTTTCTTT.

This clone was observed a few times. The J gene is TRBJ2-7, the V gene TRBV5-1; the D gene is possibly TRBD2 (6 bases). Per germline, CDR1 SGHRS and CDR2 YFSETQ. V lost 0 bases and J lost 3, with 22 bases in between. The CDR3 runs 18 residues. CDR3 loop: CASSLGGSLGVTSYEQYF. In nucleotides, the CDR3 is TGCGCCAGCAGCTTGGGGGGGTCCTTGGGGGTGACTAGCTACGAGCAGTACTTC.

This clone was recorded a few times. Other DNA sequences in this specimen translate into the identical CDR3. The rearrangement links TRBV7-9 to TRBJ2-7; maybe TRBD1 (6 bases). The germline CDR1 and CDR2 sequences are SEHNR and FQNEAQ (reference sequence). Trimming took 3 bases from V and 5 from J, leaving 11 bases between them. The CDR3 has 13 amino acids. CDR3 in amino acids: CASSLGAGDEQYF. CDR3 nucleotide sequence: TGTGCCAGCAGCTTGGGGGCAGGGGACGAGCAGTACTTC.

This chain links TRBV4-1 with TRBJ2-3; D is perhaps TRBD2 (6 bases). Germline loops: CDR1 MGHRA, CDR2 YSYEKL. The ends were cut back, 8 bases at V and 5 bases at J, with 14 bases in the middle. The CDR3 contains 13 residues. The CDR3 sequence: CASGMWGVDTQYF. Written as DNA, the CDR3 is TGCGCCAGCGGGATGTGGGGGGTAGATACGCAGTATTTT.

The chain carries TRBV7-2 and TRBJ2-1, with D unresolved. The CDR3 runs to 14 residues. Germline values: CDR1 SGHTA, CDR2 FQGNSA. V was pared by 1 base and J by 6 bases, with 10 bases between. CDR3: CASSLDGSGNEQFF. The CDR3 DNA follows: TGTGCCAGCAGCTTAGACGGCTCGGGCAATGAGCAGTTCTTC.

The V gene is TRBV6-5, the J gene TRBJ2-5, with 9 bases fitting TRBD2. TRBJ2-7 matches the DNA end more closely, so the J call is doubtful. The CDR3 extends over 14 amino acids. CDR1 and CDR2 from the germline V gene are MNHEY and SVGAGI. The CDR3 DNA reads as TGTGCCATCGGCCGGGCGGGGGGGCCCTACGAGCAGTACTTC. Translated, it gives CAIGRAGGPYEQYF.